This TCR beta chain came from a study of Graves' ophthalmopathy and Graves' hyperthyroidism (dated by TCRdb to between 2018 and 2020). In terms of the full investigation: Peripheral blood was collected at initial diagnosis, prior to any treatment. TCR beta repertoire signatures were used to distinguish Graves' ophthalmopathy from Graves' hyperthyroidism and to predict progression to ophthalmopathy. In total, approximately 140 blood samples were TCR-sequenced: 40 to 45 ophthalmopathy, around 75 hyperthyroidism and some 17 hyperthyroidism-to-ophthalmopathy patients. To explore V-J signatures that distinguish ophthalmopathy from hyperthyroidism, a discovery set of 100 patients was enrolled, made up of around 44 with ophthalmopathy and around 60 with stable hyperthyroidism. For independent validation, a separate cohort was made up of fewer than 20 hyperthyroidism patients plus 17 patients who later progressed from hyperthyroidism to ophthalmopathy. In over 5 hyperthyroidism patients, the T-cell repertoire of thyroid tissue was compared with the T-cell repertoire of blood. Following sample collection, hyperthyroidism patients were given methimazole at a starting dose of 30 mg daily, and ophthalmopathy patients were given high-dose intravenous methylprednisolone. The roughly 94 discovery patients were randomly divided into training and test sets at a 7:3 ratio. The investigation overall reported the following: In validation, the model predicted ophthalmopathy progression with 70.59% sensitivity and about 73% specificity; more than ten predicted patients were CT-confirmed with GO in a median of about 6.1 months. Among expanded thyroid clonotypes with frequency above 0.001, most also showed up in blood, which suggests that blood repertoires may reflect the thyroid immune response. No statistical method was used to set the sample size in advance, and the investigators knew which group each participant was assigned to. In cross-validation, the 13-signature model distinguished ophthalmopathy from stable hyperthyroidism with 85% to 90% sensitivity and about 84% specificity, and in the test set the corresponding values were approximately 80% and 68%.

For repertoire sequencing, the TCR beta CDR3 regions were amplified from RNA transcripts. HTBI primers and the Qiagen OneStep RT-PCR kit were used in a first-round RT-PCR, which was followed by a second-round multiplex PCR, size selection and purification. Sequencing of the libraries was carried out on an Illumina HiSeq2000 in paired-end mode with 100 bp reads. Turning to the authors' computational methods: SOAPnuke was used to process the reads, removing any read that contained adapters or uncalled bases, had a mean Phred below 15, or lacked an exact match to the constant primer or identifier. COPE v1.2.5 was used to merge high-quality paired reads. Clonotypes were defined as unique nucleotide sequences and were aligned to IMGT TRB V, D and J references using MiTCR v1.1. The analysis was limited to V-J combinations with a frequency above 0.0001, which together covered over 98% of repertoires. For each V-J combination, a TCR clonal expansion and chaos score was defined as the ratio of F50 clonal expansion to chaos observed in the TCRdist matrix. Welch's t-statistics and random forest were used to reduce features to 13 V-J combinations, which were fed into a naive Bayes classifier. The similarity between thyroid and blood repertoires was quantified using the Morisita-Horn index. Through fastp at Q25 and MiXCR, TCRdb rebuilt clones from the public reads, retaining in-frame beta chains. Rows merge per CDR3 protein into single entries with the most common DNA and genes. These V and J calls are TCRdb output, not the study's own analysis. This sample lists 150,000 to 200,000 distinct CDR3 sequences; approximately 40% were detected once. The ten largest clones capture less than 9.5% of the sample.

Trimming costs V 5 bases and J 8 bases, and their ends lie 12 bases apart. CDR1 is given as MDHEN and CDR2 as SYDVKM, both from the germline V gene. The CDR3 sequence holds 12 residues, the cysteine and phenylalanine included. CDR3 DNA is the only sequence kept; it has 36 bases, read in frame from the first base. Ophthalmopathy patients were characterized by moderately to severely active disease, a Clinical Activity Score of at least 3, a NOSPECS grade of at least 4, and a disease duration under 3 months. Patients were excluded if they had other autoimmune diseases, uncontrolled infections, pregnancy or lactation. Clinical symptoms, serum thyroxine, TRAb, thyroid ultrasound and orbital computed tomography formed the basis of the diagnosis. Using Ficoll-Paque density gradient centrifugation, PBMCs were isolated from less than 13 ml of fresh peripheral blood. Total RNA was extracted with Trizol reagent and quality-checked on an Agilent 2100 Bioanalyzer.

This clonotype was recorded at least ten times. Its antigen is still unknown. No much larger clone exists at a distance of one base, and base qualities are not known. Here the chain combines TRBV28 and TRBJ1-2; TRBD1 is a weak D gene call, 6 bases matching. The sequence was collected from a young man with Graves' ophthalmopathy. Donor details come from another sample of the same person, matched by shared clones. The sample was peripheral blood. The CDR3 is CASSIQGQGYTF. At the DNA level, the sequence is TGTGCCAGCAGTATCCAGGGGCAAGGCTACACCTTC.